The rows below give T cell receptor beta chains drawn from one sample of a study of cytomegalovirus exposure and HLA in healthy donors. Using immunoSEQ multiplex PCR, the repertoire was profiled, and TCRdb retains in-frame clones only, with some absent. The sample has over 150,000 clones, 65% to 85% seen once. Sequencing was done on a sample of PBMCs. The source of these receptors is a boy aged 2 to 10 in good health and CMV-seronegative. Each CDR3 is given with its conserved first and last residue. A D gene is named only where the DNA matches it firmly. Size tells how often a clone was seen (once, few, many) or the class of an expanded clone, and some rows leave it out.

clone size	V gene	J gene	D gene	CDR3 protein	CDR3 DNA
-	TRBV4-2	TRBJ2-2	TRBD2	CASSYHGLAGRTGELFF	TGTGCCAGCAGCTATCACGGACTAGCGGGACGCACCGGGGAGCTGTTTTTT
-	TRBV10-3	TRBJ1-3	-	CAIGPGVEVSGNTIYF	TGTGCCATCGGGCCGGGGGTGGAGGTCTCTGGAAACACCATATATTTT
-	TRBV2	TRBJ1-5	-	CASSGQGGGNQPQHF	TGTGCCAGCAGTGGTCAAGGGGGGGGCAATCAGCCCCAGCATTTT
-	TRBV6-1	TRBJ2-3	TRBD1	CASSASRGRGTDTQYF	TGTGCCAGCAGTGCCAGCAGGGGGCGCGGGACAGATACGCAGTATTTT
-	TRBV13	TRBJ2-3	-	CASSLGGIKSTDTQYF	TGTGCCAGCAGCTTAGGCGGGATCAAGAGCACAGATACGCAGTATTTT
-	TRBV19	TRBJ1-1	-	CASSLGTTEAFF	TGTGCCAGTAGTCTGGGCACCACTGAAGCTTTCTTT
-	TRBV19	TRBJ1-5	-	CASSTIEGVNQPQHF	TGTGCCAGTAGTACCATCGAAGGGGTCAATCAGCCCCAGCATTTT
-	TRBV9	TRBJ2-3	-	CASSPHRSSSTDTQYF	TGTGCCAGCAGCCCCCACAGGTCTTCTAGCACAGATACGCAGTATTTT
-	TRBV18	TRBJ1-3	-	CASSPQTGNSGNTIYF	TGTGCCAGCTCACCACAAACAGGGAACTCTGGAAACACCATATATTTT
-	TRBV25-1	TRBJ2-3	TRBD1	CASSDRTGAGSTDTQYF	TGTGCCAGCAGTGACCGGACAGGGGCAGGGAGCACAGATACGCAGTATTTT
-	TRBV19	TRBJ1-2	-	CASSYWGGRPNYGYTF	TGTGCCAGTAGTTATTGGGGCGGCAGACCTAACTATGGCTACACCTTC
-	TRBV6-1	TRBJ2-1	TRBD2	CASSALTSGRANEQFF	TGTGCCAGCAGTGCCCTGACTAGCGGGAGGGCCAATGAGCAGTTCTTC
-	TRBV29-1	TRBJ2-7	TRBD1	CSVRTGATYEQYF	TGCAGCGTCCGGACAGGGGCTACCTACGAGCAGTACTTC
-	TRBV15	TRBJ1-5	-	CATSRDLVTDWGIQPQHF	TGTGCCACCAGCAGAGATCTTGTGACAGATTGGGGTATTCAGCCCCAGCATTTT
few	TRBV5-8	TRBJ1-2	-	CASTTWSAASYVYTF	TGTGCCAGCACCACCTGGTCGGCGGCCTCCTATGTTTACACCTTC
-	TRBV6-1	TRBJ2-1	TRBD2	CASSELAGSYNEQFF	TGTGCCAGCAGTGAACTAGCGGGATCCTACAATGAGCAGTTCTTC
-	TRBV5-4	TRBJ2-7	TRBD1	CASSPTLDRVPYEQYF	TGTGCCAGCAGCCCAACGCTCGACAGGGTCCCCTACGAGCAGTACTTC
-	TRBV5-1	TRBJ1-2	TRBD1	CASSAEQGRNYGYTF	TGCGCCAGCAGCGCTGAACAGGGGCGCAACTATGGCTACACCTTC
few	TRBV30	TRBJ2-3	TRBD1	CAWTLNLGQGSDTQYF	TGTGCCTGGACTTTAAATCTGGGACAGGGGTCAGATACGCAGTATTTT
once	TRBV19	TRBJ2-3	TRBD1	CASSDRADTQYF	TGTGCCAGTAGCGACAGGGCAGATACGCAGTATTTT
-	TRBV2	TRBJ2-1	-	CASSAGEHLNEQFF	TGTGCCAGCAGTGCGGGGGAGCATCTCAATGAGCAGTTCTTC
-	TRBV6-5	TRBJ1-1	-	CASRMGLSTEAFF	TGTGCCAGCAGAATGGGACTGAGCACTGAAGCTTTCTTT
-	TRBV7-9	TRBJ2-2	TRBD2	CASSFLAGIYTGELFF	TGTGCCAGCAGCTTTCTAGCGGGAATTTACACCGGGGAGCTGTTTTTT
-	TRBV5-4	TRBJ1-3	TRBD1	CASSAGQARNTIYF	TGTGCCAGCAGCGCGGGACAGGCAAGAAACACCATATATTTT
-	TRBV7-2	TRBJ2-3	TRBD2	CASTMGLAADTQYF	TGTGCCAGCACCATGGGACTAGCGGCAGATACGCAGTATTTT
-	TRBV7-9	TRBJ1-3	-	CASSLGAGFGNTIYF	TGTGCCAGCAGCTTAGGGGCAGGGTTCGGAAACACCATATATTTT
-	TRBV7-8	TRBJ1-1	-	CASSWKESWGGNTEAFF	TGTGCCAGCAGCTGGAAAGAGAGCTGGGGGGGGAACACTGAAGCTTTCTTT
-	TRBV6-6	TRBJ1-2	TRBD1	CASSATGTAYGYTF	TGTGCCAGCAGTGCCACCGGGACAGCTTATGGCTACACCTTC
-	TRBV18	TRBJ1-1	-	CASSDRQMNTEAFF	TGTGCCAGCTCAGACAGACAAATGAACACTGAAGCTTTCTTT
-	TRBV10-3	TRBJ2-3	TRBD1	CAISSQGSETDTQYF	TGTGCCATCAGTTCACAGGGGAGTGAAACAGATACGCAGTATTTT
-	TRBV11-2	TRBJ2-7	TRBD2	CASSLEFGGAGEQYF	TGTGCCAGCAGCTTAGAGTTCGGGGGAGCGGGAGAGCAGTACTTC
once	TRBV7-2	TRBJ1-2	TRBD1	CASSLARGQGENGYTF	TGTGCCAGCAGCTTAGCCCGGGGCCAGGGGGAAAATGGCTACACCTTC
-	TRBV9	TRBJ2-1	-	CASSVESYEQFF	TGTGCCAGCAGCGTAGAAAGCTATGAGCAGTTCTTC
-	TRBV2	TRBJ2-1	TRBD1	CASSERQGNYNEQFF	TGTGCCAGCAGTGAACGACAGGGGAACTACAATGAGCAGTTCTTC
-	TRBV4-3	TRBJ1-4	-	CASSQQQGEKLFF	TGCGCCAGCAGCCAACAACAGGGAGAAAAACTGTTTTTT
-	TRBV7-6	TRBJ2-1	TRBD1	CASTTPLRGQGYNEQFF	TGTGCCAGCACCACACCACTACGGGGACAGGGGTACAATGAGCAGTTCTTC
-	TRBV5-1	TRBJ2-3	-	CASSLNPGTDTQYF	TGCGCCAGCAGCTTGAATCCGGGAACAGATACGCAGTATTTT
-	TRBV4-1	TRBJ2-1	-	CASSQQPGDRYNEQFF	TGCGCCAGCAGCCAGCAGCCGGGAGATAGGTACAATGAGCAGTTCTTC
-	TRBV2	TRBJ2-1	-	CASQEGGEQFF	TGTGCCAGCCAAGAGGGGGGGGAGCAGTTCTTC
-	TRBV6-6	TRBJ1-1	-	CASSLNRGTEAFF	TGTGCCAGCAGTTTAAATAGGGGCACTGAAGCTTTCTTT
few	TRBV27	TRBJ1-2	-	CASSFAPGLGPYGYTF	TGTGCCAGCAGTTTTGCCCCAGGGTTAGGCCCCTATGGCTACACCTTC
-	TRBV15	TRBJ2-7	TRBD2	CATSRDLPSGIDEQYF	TGTGCCACCAGCAGAGATTTGCCTAGCGGGATTGACGAGCAGTACTTC
once	TRBV27	TRBJ2-1	TRBD2	CATPGTSGRSPTYNEQFF	TGTGCCACCCCCGGGACTAGCGGGAGGTCCCCCACCTACAATGAGCAGTTCTTC
once	TRBV9	TRBJ2-2	TRBD2	CASSVESGGAITGELFF	TGTGCCAGCAGCGTAGAGAGCGGGGGGGCCATCACCGGGGAGCTGTTTTTT
-	TRBV6-6	TRBJ2-5	-	CASSYSTETQYF	TGTGCCAGCAGTTACTCGACTGAGACCCAGTACTTC
-	TRBV15	TRBJ1-4	TRBD1	CATSRAGTGREKLFF	TGTGCCACCAGCAGAGCCGGGACAGGTCGGGAAAAACTGTTTTTT
-	TRBV27	TRBJ2-2	TRBD2	CASSSPGLAGVKWMFF	TGTGCCAGCAGTTCTCCCGGACTAGCGGGAGTGAAGTGGATGTTTTTT
-	TRBV25-1	TRBJ1-1	TRBD1	CASRRTGRNTEAFF	TGTGCCAGCAGGCGGACAGGGCGGAACACTGAAGCTTTCTTT
-	TRBV11-2	TRBJ1-1	-	CASSLAGRGTEAFF	TGTGCCAGCAGCTTAGCGGGGAGGGGGACTGAAGCTTTCTTT
few	TRBV2	TRBJ2-1	TRBD2	CASSTIAGANEQFF	TGTGCCAGCAGTACTATAGCGGGAGCCAATGAGCAGTTCTTC
-	TRBV5-1	TRBJ2-7	TRBD2	CASSRTGGSYEQYF	TGCGCCAGCAGCCGAACGGGAGGATCCTACGAGCAGTACTTC
once	TRBV11-3	TRBJ2-1	TRBD2	CASAITLASGSNEQFF	TGTGCCAGCGCGATCACCTTGGCTAGCGGGAGCAATGAGCAGTTCTTC
-	TRBV7-6	TRBJ2-7	-	CASSLAFRGSYEQYF	TGTGCCAGCAGCTTAGCCTTCAGGGGCTCCTACGAGCAGTACTTC
-	TRBV4-1	TRBJ2-5	-	CASSPIVSAGQETQYF	TGCGCCAGCAGCCCAATCGTGTCGGCGGGACAAGAGACCCAGTACTTC